This entry is about one T cell receptor beta chain. This study enrolled people aged roughly 18 to 90 from about two dozen US geographic areas. Sequencing was performed with immunoSEQ multiplex PCR; in TCRdb, only in-frame clones are kept and a portion is missing. The table has hundreds of thousands of clones, roughly 86% seen once; the top ten hold 1%. This entry belongs to a study of blood T cell repertoires in COVID-19. Study information: PBMCs, B-cell-depleted T cells, or T cells provided the cDNA or gDNA that made up the material.

The CDR3 contains 12 residues. V shed 1 base and J shed 13 bases, with 8 bases lying between them. CDR1 is MGHDK, CDR2 SYGVNS, per germline. This TCR was sampled from a woman aged 30 to 39 who had recovered from COVID-19. Sequencing was done on a sample of PBMCs or T cells enriched from blood (not recorded which). The chain recombines TRBV25-1 with TRBJ1-6; D gene uncertain. This chain's CDR3 is CASSESTIPLHF. In DNA form, the CDR3 reads TGTGCCAGCAGTGAATCGACAATTCCCCTCCACTTT.